These 24 T cell receptor beta chains came from one sample sequenced in a study of vaccination effects on CD4 cells after COVID-19. The antigens of these receptors remain unknown. Viral peptide pool expansion of antigen-specific CD4+ T cells preceded sequencing in the ViraFEST assay. With more than nine days of culture completed, CD4+ T cells were isolated. In the vaccine recipients, nucleocapsid antibodies were negative and there was no prior SARS-CoV-2 infection. Measured with immunoSEQ multiplex PCR; TCRdb has only the in-frame clones, and not every one. The data contain fewer than 40,000 clones, under 75% of them singletons. The sequencing used CD4+ T cells from PBMCs cultured with SARS-CoV-2 spike peptides, collected before COVID-19 vaccination. Receptors originate from a human donor who received a COVID-19 vaccine.

The chain recombines TRBV30 with TRBJ2-1, with 8 bases fitting TRBD2. The CDR3 covers 15 residues. The germline V gene encodes CDR1 GTSNPN and CDR2 SVGIG (reference sequence). Trimming took 0 bases from V and 4 from J; bases not matched to a gene: 5. The CDR3 protein is CAWSVPGGGYNEQFF. CDR3 DNA sequence: TGTGCCTGGAGTGTACCTGGCGGGGGGTACAATGAGCAGTTCTTC.

This chain connects TRBV7-2 to TRBJ1-6, with a possible D match to TRBD1 (6 bases). Trimming removed 1 base from V and 10 bases from J, with 14 bases in between. Germline-derived CDR1 and CDR2 are SGHTA and FQGNSA. This CDR3 has 15 amino acids. CDR3 coding DNA: TGTGCCAGCAGCTTAGTCAAGGGGGTAGGGTCACCCCTCCACTTT. Translated: CASSLVKGVGSPLHF.

The gene calls are TRBV15 and TRBJ1-6; TRBD1 might be the D (5 bases). V lost 1 base and J 8 bases, leaving 12 bases between the germline ends. The germline V gene has CDR1 LNHNV and CDR2 YYDKDF (reference sequence). The CDR3 runs 15 residues. DNA for the CDR3: TGTGCCACCAGCAGAGTAGTTGACAGTTATTCACCCCTCCACTTT. This codes for CATSRVVDSYSPLHF.

V usage is TRBV20-1 and J usage is TRBJ1-6; D perhaps matches TRBD1 (6 bases). Trimming took off 3 bases at V and 17 bases at J, with 14 bases between the two ends. In germline, CDR1 is DFQATT, CDR2 SNEGSKA (reference sequence). The CDR3 consists of 11 residues. CDR3 amino acids: CSARNRGGVHF. The CDR3 DNA follows: TGCAGTGCTAGGAATAGGGGGGGGGTCCACTTT.

This clone has only a few counts. The chain is built from TRBV28 and TRBJ2-2; no firm D call. The CDR3 contains 11 residues. Trimming removed 5 bases at V and 12 bases at J, with 10 bases between. The germline gives CDR1 MDHEN, CDR2 SYDVKM. CDR3 sequence reads: CASSPLVKLFF. The CDR3 DNA is TGTGCCAGCAGTCCTTTGGTGAAGCTGTTTTTT.

This clone has just a few counts. The rearrangement links TRBV19 to TRBJ1-1; D not certain. Germline loops: CDR1 LNHDA, CDR2 SQIVND (reference sequence). Trimming cost V 7 bases and J 0 bases, with 9 bases left between them. This CDR3 comprises 13 residues. This chain's CDR3 is CASKATMNTEAFF. CDR3 nucleotides: TGTGCCAGTAAAGCTACAATGAACACTGAAGCTTTCTTT.

The gene calls are TRBV4-3 and TRBJ1-1, with D possibly matching TRBD1 (6 bases). The ends were cut back, 1 base at V and 1 base at J, with 13 bases in the middle. CDR1 LGHNA and CDR2 YSLEER come from the germline V gene. This CDR3 has 16 residues. CDR3 sequence: CASSQGGGGRNTEAFF. In DNA, the CDR3 is TGCGCCAGCAGCCAAGGCGGCGGGGGCCGGAACACTGAAGCTTTCTTT.

The V call is TRBV6-5, the J call TRBJ2-1, with D tentatively TRBD2 (5 bases). Germline V gene sequence: CDR1 MNHEY, CDR2 SVGAGI. With 0 bases removed from V and 11 bases from J, the gap between germline ends came to 14 bases. The CDR3 contains 14 residues. Here the CDR3 DNA reads TGTGCCAGCAGTTACTCGCAATTGAAGCGGCAGCAGTTCTTC. This encodes CASSYSQLKRQQFF.

The V gene is TRBV4-2, the J gene TRBJ2-7, with TRBD2 identical over 9 bases. Germline CDR1 is LGHNA and CDR2 is YNFKEQ. The CDR3 covers 16 residues. V gave up 3 bases and J gave up 1 base; unmatched junction bases: 7. Here the CDR3 reads CASSQTIAGVSYEQYF. The CDR3 nucleotides are TGTGCCAGCAGCCAGACAATAGCGGGAGTTTCCTACGAGCAGTACTTC.

The chain recombines TRBV5-4 with TRBJ2-3; the match to TRBD2 covers 10 bases. CDR1 is SGHNT, CDR2 YYREEE, per germline (reference sequence). The CDR3 sequence is 17 residues long. Trimming removed 3 bases from V and 4 bases from J; junction bases left unmatched: 11. The CDR3 DNA reads TGTGCCAGCAGCTACCGGACTAGCGGATATGGGGCAGATACGCAGTATTTT. As protein: CASSYRTSGYGADTQYF.

The rearrangement uses TRBV19 and TRBJ1-5; 8 bases are shared with TRBD1. The CDR3 sequence is 14 residues long. Germline values: CDR1 LNHDA, CDR2 SQIVND (reference sequence). Trimming took 9 bases from V and 3 from J; bases not matched to a gene: 7. Here the CDR3 reads CASHRGGTNQPQHF. DNA of the CDR3: TGTGCCAGCCACAGGGGGGGTACCAATCAGCCCCAGCATTTT. The whole variable domain, filled in from reference TRBV19 and TRBJ1-5, reads DGGITQSPKYLFRKEGQNVTLSCEQNLNHDAMYWYRQDPGQGLRLIYYSQIVNDFQKGDIAEGYSVSREKKESFPLTVTSAQKNPTAFYLCASHRGGTNQPQHFGDGTRLSIL.

This clone was seen only once. The chain combines TRBV7-3 with TRBJ1-1; weak D call: TRBD1 (5 bases). V lost 4 bases and J 0 bases, leaving 15 bases between the germline ends. Germline V lookup: CDR1 SGHTA, CDR2 FQGTGA. The CDR3 extends over 16 amino acids. CDR3 residues: CASSSRGGTMNTEAFF. CDR3 nucleotide sequence: TGTGCCAGCAGCTCCCGCGGGGGGACGATGAACACTGAAGCTTTCTTT.

This chain connects TRBV19 to TRBJ1-1; no clear D. The V gene lost 6 bases and the J gene lost 0 bases, with 8 bases spanning the gap. The CDR3 totals 13 residues. Per germline, CDR1 LNHDA and CDR2 SQIVND (reference sequence). The CDR3 spells CASRSGLNTEAFF. The DNA for the CDR3 is TGTGCCAGTAGATCAGGCTTGAACACTGAAGCTTTCTTT.

This clone has just a few counts. The rearrangement uses TRBV6-2 or TRBV6-3 and TRBJ1-2; D perhaps matches TRBD1 (6 bases). The CDR3 is made up of 13 amino acids. V was pared by 4 bases and J by 2 bases, with 8 bases between. Germline CDR1 MNHEY, CDR2 SVGEGT. The CDR3 reads CASSLQGNYGYTF. The CDR3 DNA reads TGTGCCAGCAGTTTACAGGGAAACTATGGCTACACCTTC.

The chain joins TRBV2 to TRBJ2-1, with 8 bases aligning to TRBD2. Per the germline V gene, CDR1 is SNHLY and CDR2 is FYNNEI. V shed 5 bases, J shed 3 bases, and the junction held 3 bases outside the gene matches. The CDR3 is 14 amino acids. CDR3 region: CASSRLAGYNEQFF. CDR3 in DNA: TGTGCCAGCAGTAGGCTAGCGGGCTACAATGAGCAGTTCTTC.

The chain combines TRBV11-3 with TRBJ2-2; 9 bases match TRBD2. CDR3 length: 16 residues. The trim removed 4 bases at V and 3 bases at J, leaving 6 bases unmatched. Germline CDR1 reads SGHNT; CDR2 reads YENEEA. The DNA of the CDR3 is TGTGCCAGCAGCTACGGGGGACTAGCATACACCGGGGAGCTGTTTTTT. Amino acids: CASSYGGLAYTGELFF.

This clone is a singleton in its sample. The rearrangement uses TRBV28 and TRBJ2-7, with 8 bases fitting TRBD1. Germline V gene sequence: CDR1 MDHEN, CDR2 SYDVKM. Germline trimming cut 6 bases from V and 3 bases from J; bases unmatched to any gene: 7. The CDR3 is 14 residues long. The CDR3 sequence: CASREGQAGYEQYF. CDR3 nucleotide sequence: TGTGCCAGCAGAGAGGGACAGGCTGGCTACGAGCAGTACTTC.

CDR3 coding DNA: TGCGCCAGCAGCTTTGGACCCGGCAGGGGCGGACAAATACGAGAAGAGACCCAGTACTTC. It is translated as CASSFGPGRGGQIREETQYF. V usage is TRBV5-1 and J usage is TRBJ2-5, with a tentative D call TRBD1 (6 bases). V lost 2 bases, J lost 3 bases, and 29 bases lay in between. CDR1 is SGHRS and CDR2 is YFSETQ in the germline V gene. This CDR3 contains 20 residues.

CDR3 nucleotides: TGCGCCAGCCACGAACGGCGGGAGATCTCATCTAGCGGGGGTCACAATGAGCAGTTCTTC. Translation gives CASHERREISSSGGHNEQFF. The chain has TRBV10-1 and TRBJ2-1; 10 bases match TRBD2. Germline V gene sequence: CDR1 WNHNN, CDR2 SYGVQD (reference sequence). V was pared by 8 bases and J by 5 bases, with 24 bases of the junction left unmatched. This CDR3 is 20 amino acids long.

V gene TRBV7-2 combines with J gene TRBJ1-3; 9 nucleotides agree with TRBD1. The CDR3 loop spans 14 amino acids. V was pared by 5 bases and J by 7 bases, with 6 bases of the junction left unmatched. CDR1 SGHTA and CDR2 FQGNSA come from the germline V gene. CDR3 sequence: CASSPDRGGNTIYF. Here the CDR3 DNA reads TGTGCCAGCAGCCCCGACAGGGGGGGGAACACCATATATTTT.

The J gene is TRBJ1-2, the V gene TRBV3-1 (or the pseudogene TRBV3-2), with 9 bases lining up with TRBD1. The V gene's germline CDR1 is LGHDT and CDR2 YNNKEL (reference sequence). Trimming removed 4 bases from V and 8 bases from J; junction bases left unmatched: 8. The CDR3 is 14 residues long. CDR3 region: CASSLSGTGKGYTF. The CDR3 DNA is TGTGCCAGCAGCCTTTCCGGGACAGGGAAGGGCTACACCTTC.

The CDR3 sequence: CASSQDEWGLALSGTDTQYF. CDR3 bases: TGCGCCAGCAGCCAAGATGAATGGGGACTAGCGCTTTCGGGCACAGATACGCAGTATTTT. The chain links TRBV4-3 to TRBJ2-3; the match to TRBD2 covers 10 bases. The germline CDR1 and CDR2 sequences are LGHNA and YSLEER. This CDR3 contains 20 residues. Germline trimming cut 0 bases from V and 1 base from J; bases unmatched to any gene: 13.

V is TRBV10-3 and J is TRBJ2-3, with 8 bases matching TRBD2. The CDR3 runs 16 residues. CDR1 is ENHRY, CDR2 SYGVKD, per germline. Trimming at V came to 4 bases and at J to 3 bases, leaving 9 bases not matched to a gene. The CDR3 loop reads CAISAPGGPGTDTQYF. The CDR3 DNA follows: TGTGCCATCAGTGCCCCGGGGGGGCCGGGGACAGATACGCAGTATTTT.

A few counts support this clone. This chain joins TRBV19 and TRBJ1-5; perhaps TRBD1 as D (6 bases). V was trimmed by 6 bases and J by 3 bases, leaving 12 bases between them. The germline V gene has CDR1 LNHDA and CDR2 SQIVND (reference sequence). The CDR3 covers 14 residues. The CDR3 protein is CASRPQGYNQPQHF. CDR3 bases: TGTGCCAGTAGACCACAGGGCTACAATCAGCCCCAGCATTTT. Together with reference TRBV19 and TRBJ1-5, the CDR3 gives the full variable domain: DGGITQSPKYLFRKEGQNVTLSCEQNLNHDAMYWYRQDPGQGLRLIYYSQIVNDFQKGDIAEGYSVSREKKESFPLTVTSAQKNPTAFYLCASRPQGYNQPQHFGDGTRLSIL.